This T cell receptor (beta chain) was found in a study of CXCR4 blockade with PD-1 therapy in pancreatic cancer. General observations from the study: Intratumoral clonality (mean approximately 0.13) exceeded healthy blood (over 0.045) but did not track survival. Frequent tumor clones were encoded by many distinct rearrangements, suggesting shared antigens.

The assay was immunoSEQ multiplex PCR, and TCRdb's table has in-frame clones only and misses some. The repertoire holds around 5,600 clones, with roughly a third as singletons. A note on this clone: Antigen specificity is unknown.

CDR3 length equals 14 residues. Between the trimmed V and J ends, which lost 1 base and 8 bases, there was a span of 13 bases. Germline loops: CDR1 SGHDN, CDR2 FVKESK. The specimen sequenced was tumor tissue. This clonotype was obtained from a human donor with pancreatic ductal adenocarcinoma. The rearrangement links TRBV14 to TRBJ2-3; D uncertain. As DNA, the CDR3 is TGTGCCAGCAGCCAAGTATGGGGTGAAGGTACGCAGTATTTT. It encodes CASSQVWGEGTQYF.